The 16 T cell receptor beta chains reported below all come from one sample, sequenced in a study of patients and donors after allogeneic stem cell transplantation. TCRdb recomputed calls from the RT-PCR reads with MiXCR, one row per CDR3 protein. The sample yields 900,000 to 1,000,000 distinct CDR3 sequences, about 20% seen once. The sequenced material came from blood, either unsorted or a sorted T cell fraction (not recorded which). These receptors were obtained from a human donor who was either an allogeneic HSCT recipient or a stem cell or donor lymphocyte infusion donor (not recorded which). It is not recorded whose cells these are; they may come from a transplant donor.

This clonotype showed up many times. The rearrangement uses TRBV27 and TRBJ2-7, with 11 bases that match TRBD2. The CDR3 totals 14 residues. Germline V gives CDR1 MNHEY, CDR2 SMNVEV (reference sequence). V gave up 9 bases and J gave up 6 bases; unmatched junction bases: 10. The CDR3 DNA reads TGTGCCAGTAGACTAGCGGGGTACCTCCGCGAGCAGTACTTC. It is translated as CASRLAGYLREQYF.

The genes are TRBV15 and TRBJ2-1; TRBD2 agrees at 10 bases. J gave up 2 bases and V 0 bases, and 7 bases lay outside the gene matches. Germline CDR1 is LNHNV and CDR2 is YYDKDF (reference sequence). CDR3 length equals 18 residues. CDR3 loop: CATSRDLTSGITYNEQFF. CDR3 in DNA: TGTGCCACCAGCAGAGATCTTACTAGCGGGATCACCTACAATGAGCAGTTCTTC.

V gene TRBV7-2 combines with J gene TRBJ2-1, with TRBD2 matching over 13 bases. The trim removed 5 bases at V and 10 bases at J, leaving 11 bases unmatched. CDR1 SGHTA and CDR2 FQGNSA come from the germline V gene. The CDR3 spans 16 residues. CDR3 in DNA: TGTGCCAGCAGCGCCGGACTAGCGGGGGACTTCAGCGAGCAGTTCTTC. This codes for CASSAGLAGDFSEQFF.

In this sample, this clonotype turned up a few times. The chain couples TRBV5-1 to TRBJ2-7, with D perhaps assigned TRBD1 or TRBD2 (5 bases each). Trimming stripped 0 bases from V and 6 bases from J, with 16 bases between. Looked up from germline, CDR1 is SGHRS and CDR2 is YFSETQ. The length of the CDR3 is 15 residues. CDR3 DNA sequence: TGCGCCAGCAGCTTGGCAGGGCTAGCTGGAAGCGAGCAGTACTTC. The encoded protein is CASSLAGLAGSEQYF.

This clonotype was counted ten times or more. The chain couples TRBV9 to TRBJ2-7; no clear D gene. V was clipped by 5 bases and J by 4 bases, with 7 bases between them. The CDR3 sequence is 11 residues long. Germline values: CDR1 SGDLS, CDR2 YYNGEE. The DNA for the CDR3 is TGTGCCAGCAGTGCCGGTTACGAGCAGTACTTC. Its translation is CASSAGYEQYF.

Only a few counts were recorded for this clonotype. The rearrangement links TRBV5-6 to TRBJ2-7; a weak D match, TRBD2 (5 bases). Germline V gene data show CDR1 as SGHDT and CDR2 as YYEEEE. The CDR3 spans 14 residues. Trimming pared 4 bases from V and 5 bases from J, leaving 16 bases between. The CDR3 nucleotides are TGTGCCAGCAGCCAAACCTATAACGGGGACGAGCAGTACTTC. Protein product: CASSQTYNGDEQYF.

This clonotype was seen a few times. The gene calls are TRBV6-5 and TRBJ1-1; 7 bases fit TRBD1. J was trimmed by 9 bases and V by 0 bases; bases with no gene match: 7. The CDR3 consists of 14 residues. CDR1 is MNHEY and CDR2 is SVGAGI in the germline V gene. CDR3 bases: TGTGCCAGCAGTTACTCGAACAGGGGCCGAAAAGCTTTCTTT. Residues: CASSYSNRGRKAFF.

This clonotype was seen at least ten times. The rearrangement uses TRBV12-3 or TRBV12-4 and TRBJ1-1, with 7 bases matching TRBD1. Trimming removed 7 bases from V and 9 bases from J; junction bases left unmatched: 5. The CDR3 is made up of 11 amino acids. This CDR3 is CASTLTGKAFF. In DNA, the CDR3 is TGTGCCAGCACCCTGACAGGGAAAGCTTTCTTT.

The chain is built from TRBV7-9 and TRBJ2-2, with TRBD2 identical over 8 bases. The J segment lost 5 bases and the V segment lost 5 bases, leaving 7 bases of the junction unmatched. This CDR3 has 15 amino acids. The germline gives CDR1 SEHNR, CDR2 FQNEAQ (reference sequence). The CDR3 bases are TGTGCCAGCAGCCGAGCGGGAGAGGGTACCGGGGAGCTGTTTTTT. It yields the protein CASSRAGEGTGELFF.

This clonotype has more than one count but fewer than ten. The chain combines TRBV20-1 with TRBJ1-5, with TRBD1 matching 7 bases. CDR1 and CDR2 (germline): DFQATT, SNEGSKA (reference sequence). Trimming took 4 bases from V and 2 from J; bases not matched to a gene: 5. CDR3 length: 14 amino acids. The CDR3 region is CSATRTGGNQPQHF. The CDR3 DNA follows: TGCAGTGCTACTAGGACAGGAGGCAATCAGCCCCAGCATTTT.

This clonotype appeared a few times. The gene calls are TRBV3-1 and TRBJ2-1; no definite D call. The CDR3 contains 13 residues. Trimming cost V 1 base and J 8 bases, with 9 bases left between them. CDR1 and CDR2 from the germline V gene are LGHDT and YNNKEL (reference sequence). In DNA form, the CDR3 reads TGTGCCAGCAGCCAAGTATCCGGGTATGAGCAGTTCTTC. It is translated as CASSQVSGYEQFF.

CDR3 residues: CASSTWDRGYEAFF. Here the CDR3 DNA reads TGTGCCAGCAGTACCTGGGACAGGGGGTACGAAGCTTTCTTT. V usage is TRBV12-3 or TRBV12-4 and J usage is TRBJ1-1, with TRBD1 matching 11 bases. With 5 bases clipped from V and 8 bases from J, the junction kept 7 bases outside the gene matches. CDR3 length: 14 residues.

This clonotype has more than one count but fewer than ten. The rearrangement uses TRBV18 and TRBJ1-2; a possible D gene is TRBD1 (5 bases). The length of the CDR3 is 13 residues. Germline CDR1 and CDR2: KGHSH and LQKENI. Trimming removed 6 bases at V and 4 bases at J, with 12 bases between. In DNA, the CDR3 is TGTGCCAGCTCCCTACAGGAGGCCTATGGCTACACCTTC. Translating it yields CASSLQEAYGYTF.

V gene TRBV11-2 combines with J gene TRBJ2-7; 14 positions match TRBD2. The trim removed 5 bases at V and 0 bases at J, leaving 6 bases unmatched. The CDR3 is 17 amino acids. The germline V gene has CDR1 SGHAT and CDR2 FQNNGV. CDR3 amino acids: CASSQGLAGDLSYEQYF. The CDR3 region has the DNA TGTGCCAGCAGCCAGGGACTAGCGGGAGACCTCTCCTACGAGCAGTACTTC.

The V call is TRBV11-2, the J call TRBJ2-3; 7 bases line up with TRBD1. Unmatched junction bases numbered 11, after V lost 4 bases and J lost 1 base. The CDR3 has 17 residues. Per the germline V gene, CDR1 is SGHAT and CDR2 is FQNNGV. The CDR3 DNA sequence: TGTGCCAGCAGCTCGCCAAAACAGGGGCCTGGCACAGATACGCAGTATTTT. This sequence encodes CASSSPKQGPGTDTQYF.

J is TRBJ2-1 and V is TRBV20-1; 9 nucleotides agree with TRBD1. CDR3 length equals 17 residues. Germline loops: CDR1 DFQATT, CDR2 SNEGSKA (reference sequence). V lost 0 bases, J lost 0 bases, and 6 bases stayed unmatched. The CDR3: CSARDAGQGISYNEQFF. DNA for the CDR3: TGCAGTGCTAGAGATGCGGGACAGGGTATCTCCTACAATGAGCAGTTCTTC.